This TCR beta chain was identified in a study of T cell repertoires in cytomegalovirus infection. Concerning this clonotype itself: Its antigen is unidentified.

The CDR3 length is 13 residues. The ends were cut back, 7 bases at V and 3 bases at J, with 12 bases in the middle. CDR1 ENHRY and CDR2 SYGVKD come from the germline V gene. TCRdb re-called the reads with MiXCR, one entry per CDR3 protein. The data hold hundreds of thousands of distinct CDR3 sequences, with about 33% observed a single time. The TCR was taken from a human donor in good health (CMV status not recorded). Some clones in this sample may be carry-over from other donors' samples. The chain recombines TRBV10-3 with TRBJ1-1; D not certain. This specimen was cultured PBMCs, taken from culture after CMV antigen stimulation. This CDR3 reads CAINPDGDTEAFF. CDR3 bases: TGTGCCATCAACCCGGACGGAGACACTGAAGCTTTCTTT.